The 19 T cell receptor beta chains below come from one sample, sequenced in a study of blood T cell repertoires in COVID-19. Here immunoSEQ multiplex PCR was the method, and the copy in TCRdb shows in-frame clones only, minus some. The table has about 160,000 clones, approximately 85% seen once. Sequenced: peripheral blood. These TCRs come from a woman between 50 and 59 years old with COVID-19, enrolled during active disease.

The V and J genes are TRBV7-2 and TRBJ1-3; TRBD1 agrees at 10 bases. CDR1 SGHTA and CDR2 FQGNSA come from the germline V gene. The V and J ends lost 4 bases and 2 bases, in that order; junction bases with no gene match: 5. The CDR3 is 16 amino acids. This CDR3 is CASSYPGTGAGNTIYF. CDR3 coding DNA: TGTGCCAGCAGCTACCCCGGGACAGGGGCTGGAAACACCATATATTTT.

The chain employs TRBV5-1 and TRBJ1-1; D ambiguous. Trimming took off 0 bases at V and 0 bases at J, with 9 bases between the two ends. The CDR3 has 15 amino acids. Per germline, CDR1 SGHRS and CDR2 YFSETQ. CDR3 residues: CASSLGGGVNTEAFF. The CDR3, as DNA: TGCGCCAGCAGCTTGGGGGGAGGTGTGAACACTGAAGCTTTCTTT.

This clone has just one count. This chain joins TRBV7-3 and TRBJ2-3; possibly TRBD2 for D (5 bases). Germline V gene data show CDR1 as SGHTA and CDR2 as FQGTGA. With 8 bases removed from V and 2 bases from J, the gap between germline ends came to 11 bases. The CDR3 consists of 13 residues. Written as DNA, the CDR3 is TGTGCCAGCTCACCGGGGTCCACAGATACGCAGTATTTT. This codes for CASSPGSTDTQYF.

The V and J genes are TRBV5-5 and TRBJ2-2, with D hard to call. The V end lost 3 bases, the J end lost 0 bases, and 9 bases lay between the germline ends. This CDR3 contains 15 residues. In germline, CDR1 is SGHKS, CDR2 YYEKEE (reference sequence). The CDR3: CASSSGSTNTGELFF. In nucleotides, the CDR3 is TGTGCCAGCAGCTCAGGATCAACGAACACCGGGGAGCTGTTTTTT.

The chain carries TRBV2 and TRBJ2-7; 11 nucleotides line up with TRBD1. The CDR3 runs 17 residues. Looked up from germline, CDR1 is SNHLY and CDR2 is FYNNEI. The ends lost 1 base at V and 2 bases at J; junction bases unmatched: 7. The CDR3 coding sequence is TGTGCCAGCAGTGAAGAATCTCCGGGACAGGGGGCCTACGAGCAGTACTTC. It specifies CASSEESPGQGAYEQYF. The full variable domain, its missing parts supplied by reference TRBV2 and TRBJ2-7, is EPEVTQTPSHQVTQMGQEVILRCVPISNHLYFYWYRQILGQKVEFLVSFYNNEISEKSEIFDDQFSVERPDGSNFTLKIRSTKLEDSAMYFCASSEESPGQGAYEQYFGPGTRLTVT.

V usage is TRBV5-8 and J usage is TRBJ1-3; tentatively, D is TRBD1 (5 bases). The CDR3 spans 17 residues. The ends were cut back, 0 bases at V and 0 bases at J, with 13 bases in the middle. From germline, CDR1 is SGHTS and CDR2 YDEGEE. The CDR3 DNA is TGTGCCAGCAGCTTGGCCCGGGGGTTTCCCTCTGGAAACACCATATATTTT. It translates to CASSLARGFPSGNTIYF.

V usage is TRBV30 and J usage is TRBJ1-6; D unresolved. Trimming removed 2 bases at V and 4 bases at J, with 9 bases between. The CDR3 is 14 amino acids. The germline CDR1 and CDR2 sequences are GTSNPN and SVGIG (reference sequence). CDR3 DNA sequence: TGTGCCTGGAGTACCAGGACTTATAATTCACCCCTCCACTTT. It yields the protein CAWSTRTYNSPLHF.

V usage is TRBV18 and J usage is TRBJ1-1; no clear D. The germline V gene has CDR1 KGHSH and CDR2 LQKENI. The CDR3 contains 16 residues. V lost 0 bases to trimming and J lost 0 bases, with 11 bases between them. DNA of the CDR3: TGTGCCAGCTCACCACCGTCAGGCAGTTTGAACACTGAAGCTTTCTTT. Protein: CASSPPSGSLNTEAFF.

The chain uses TRBV5-4 and TRBJ1-2; TRBD1 matches 8 bases. V shed 3 bases, J shed 5 bases, and the junction held 9 bases outside the gene matches. Looked up from germline, CDR1 is SGHNT and CDR2 is YYREEE (reference sequence). The CDR3 is made up of 15 amino acids. The CDR3 nucleotides read TGTGCCAGCAGCTCGAGGACAGGGCTCCCTTATGGCTACACCTTC. Translated: CASSSRTGLPYGYTF. Together with reference TRBV5-4 and TRBJ1-2, the CDR3 gives the full variable domain: ETGVTQSPTHLIKTRGQQVTLRCSSQSGHNTVSWYQQALGQGPQFIFQYYREEENGRGNFPPRFSGLQFPNYSSELNVNALELDDSALYLCASSSRTGLPYGYTFGSGTRLTVV.

The V call is TRBV13, the J call TRBJ2-7; 7 bases agree with TRBD1. The CDR3 contains 14 residues. The V gene end was trimmed by 4 bases and the J gene end by 2 bases; junction bases not matched to a gene: 5. Germline V gene lookup returns CDR1 PRHDT and CDR2 FYEKMQ (reference sequence). The CDR3 sequence is CASSSGTEAYEQYF. CDR3 DNA: TGTGCCAGCAGCTCTGGGACAGAGGCCTACGAGCAGTACTTC.

This clone turned up a few times. This sequence joins TRBV6-5 and TRBJ1-1; D gene ambiguous. Germline lookup yields CDR1 MNHEY and CDR2 SVGAGI. V shed 5 bases and J shed 12 bases, with 13 bases lying between them. There are 11 residues in the CDR3. CDR3 coding DNA: TGTGCCAGCAGTAACCCCGGGGAAACTTTCTTT. Protein product: CASSNPGETFF.

The chain combines TRBV9 with TRBJ2-6; D ambiguous. Germline V lookup: CDR1 SGDLS, CDR2 YYNGEE. V lost 2 bases, J lost 4 bases, and 7 bases lay in between. The CDR3 contains 14 residues. CDR3 nucleotide sequence: TGTGCCAGCAGCGTGGGCTCAGGGGCCAACGTCCTGACTTTC. Its protein product is CASSVGSGANVLTF. The full variable domain, its missing parts supplied by reference TRBV9 and TRBJ2-6, is DSGVTQTPKHLITATGQRVTLRCSPRSGDLSVYWYQQSLDQGLQFLIQYYNGEERAKGNILERFSAQQFPDLHSELNLSSLELGDSALYFCASSVGSGANVLTFGAGSRLTVL.

The rearrangement links TRBV6-1 to TRBJ1-1; D is unresolved. V was cut by 0 bases and J by 6 bases, with 14 bases left in between. The CDR3 loop spans 15 amino acids. Looked up from germline, CDR1 is MNHNS and CDR2 is SASEGT. CDR3 bases: TGTGCCAGCAGTGAAGCGCAGATGGAGGGCTCTGAAGCTTTCTTT. It codes for CASSEAQMEGSEAFF.

This rearrangement joins TRBV2 to TRBJ1-5; maybe TRBD1 (5 bases). This CDR3 has 14 amino acids. V was pared by 2 bases and J by 9 bases, with 14 bases between. CDR1 SNHLY and CDR2 FYNNEI come from the germline V gene. Here the CDR3 reads CASSEWTPQRPQHF. CDR3 coding DNA: TGTGCCAGCAGTGAATGGACACCCCAAAGGCCCCAGCATTTT.

The chain is built from TRBV7-2 and TRBJ1-2; D is ambiguous. V lost 4 bases, J lost 7 bases, and 7 bases lay in between. This CDR3 contains 11 residues. Germline loops: CDR1 SGHTA, CDR2 FQGNSA. The CDR3 DNA is TGTGCCAGCAGCTCCTTGGCTGGCTACACCTTC. This encodes CASSSLAGYTF.

The V call is TRBV6-2 or TRBV6-3, the J call TRBJ2-5; 12 bases are shared with TRBD2. Germline V lookup: CDR1 MNHEY, CDR2 SVGEGT. With 4 bases clipped from V and 5 bases from J, the junction kept 2 bases outside the gene matches. There are 14 residues in the CDR3. CDR3 residues: CASSSLAGGETQYF. CDR3 nucleotides: TGTGCCAGCAGTTCCCTAGCGGGGGGGGAGACCCAGTACTTC.

The rearrangement uses TRBV6-2 or TRBV6-3 and TRBJ2-3, with 8 bases aligning to TRBD2. V trimming: 0 bases; J trimming: 5 bases; junction bases outside the gene matches: 7. This CDR3 region has 16 residues. Germline CDR1 is MNHEY and CDR2 is SVGEGT. The CDR3 spells CASSYSDSGAQDTQYF. For the CDR3, the DNA is TGTGCCAGCAGTTACTCGGATAGCGGGGCCCAAGATACGCAGTATTTT.

The chain links TRBV9 to TRBJ2-5, with 9 bases aligning to TRBD1. CDR1 is SGDLS and CDR2 is YYNGEE in the germline V gene. The CDR3 extends over 15 amino acids. The ends lost 0 bases at V and 3 bases at J; junction bases unmatched: 3. CDR3 sequence reads: CASSVDGTGKETQYF. CDR3 DNA sequence: TGTGCCAGCAGCGTAGACGGGACAGGGAAAGAGACCCAGTACTTC.

This clone was observed once. The V gene is TRBV27, the J gene TRBJ1-5; D unclear. The V gene's germline CDR1 is MNHEY and CDR2 SMNVEV (reference sequence). Deletions cut 7 bases from V and 3 bases from J, with 16 bases between. The CDR3 loop spans 15 amino acids. CDR3 in amino acids: CASKLEAGYNQPQHF. The DNA of the CDR3 is TGTGCCAGCAAGCTCGAGGCCGGCTACAATCAGCCCCAGCATTTT.